The 19 T cell receptor beta chains below all came from one sample that was sequenced in a study of Graves' ophthalmopathy and Graves' hyperthyroidism. Scientists amplified the TCR beta CDR3 regions from RNA transcripts. RT-PCR with HTBI primers came first, then second-round multiplex PCR. TCRdb redid the calling of the multiplex PCR reads with MiXCR, one entry per CDR3 protein. The sample has a few hundred thousand distinct CDR3 sequences; under 45% are singletons. The sample comprised peripheral blood or thyroid tissue (not recorded which). These receptors all come from an adult man with Graves' hyperthyroidism.

This clonotype has at least ten counts. This rearrangement joins TRBV11-2 to TRBJ2-5, with D perhaps matching TRBD2 (5 bases). Germline loops: CDR1 SGHAT, CDR2 FQNNGV. V shed 5 bases and J shed 4 bases, with 17 bases lying between them. The CDR3 has 15 amino acids. CDR3 nucleotides: TGTGCCAGCAGCCCCGGGCGGGTAGGCAGAGAGACCCAGTACTTC. Protein product: CASSPGRVGRETQYF.

This clonotype showed up many times. The chain employs TRBV7-9 and TRBJ1-2; 8 positions agree with TRBD1. J was trimmed by 2 bases and V by 1 base; bases with no gene match: 3. Germline lookup yields CDR1 SEHNR and CDR2 FQNEAQ (reference sequence). This CDR3 comprises 15 residues. In nucleotides, the CDR3 is TGTGCCAGCAGCTTAGATCCAGGGGGCAACTATGGCTACACCTTC. It is translated as CASSLDPGGNYGYTF. The full variable domain, its missing parts supplied by reference TRBV7-9 and TRBJ1-2, is DTGVSQNPRHKITKRGQNVTFRCDPISEHNRLYWYRQTLGQGPEFLTYFQNEAQLEKSRLLSDRFSAERPKGSFSTLEIQRTEQGDSAMYLCASSLDPGGNYGYTFGSGTRLTVV.

This clonotype was counted many times. The chain employs TRBV7-9 and TRBJ2-2; D may be TRBD1 or TRBD2 (5 bases each). The length of the CDR3 is 14 residues. CDR1 is SEHNR and CDR2 is FQNEAQ in the germline V gene (reference sequence). Deletions cut 5 bases from V and 3 bases from J, with 10 bases between. CDR3 loop: CASSRDGYTGELFF. The CDR3, as DNA: TGTGCCAGCAGCCGGGACGGTTACACCGGGGAGCTGTTTTTT.

The V call is TRBV6-1, the J call TRBJ1-2; 8 nucleotides agree with TRBD1. The CDR3 is 16 residues long. The trim removed 5 bases at V and 7 bases at J, leaving 15 bases unmatched. Germline CDR1 and CDR2: MNHNS and SASEGT. This chain's CDR3 is CASSPDRGLFMGGYTF. The CDR3 coding sequence is TGTGCCAGCAGTCCCGACAGGGGATTATTCATGGGTGGCTACACCTTC.

The table lists this clonotype with a few counts. The V gene is TRBV27, the J gene TRBJ1-1; 8 nucleotides agree with TRBD1. The CDR3 length is 15 residues. J was trimmed by 4 bases and V by 3 bases; bases with no gene match: 7. Per the germline V gene, CDR1 is MNHEY and CDR2 is SMNVEV (reference sequence). CDR3 DNA sequence: TGTGCCAGCAGTTTGACAGGGGCGTCTGTCACTGAAGCTTTCTTT. Its translation is CASSLTGASVTEAFF.

As for this clonotype: This may be a read error, as it is one base from a much larger clone. The chain carries TRBV20-1 and TRBJ1-2, with 9 bases matching TRBD1. The germline CDR1 and CDR2 sequences are DFQATT and SNEGSKA (reference sequence). The CDR3 is 15 amino acids. CDR3 amino acids: CSAKNPGQGIYGYIF. The CDR3 region has the DNA TGCAGTGCCAAAAACCCGGGACAGGGTATCTATGGCTACATCTTC.

The chain uses TRBV7-9 and TRBJ1-2; possible D gene TRBD1, 6 bases. Deletions cut 1 base from V and 2 bases from J, with 17 bases between. Germline CDR1 SEHNR, CDR2 FQNEAQ (reference sequence). This CDR3 spans 17 amino acids. CDR3: CASSLGSGGPANYGYTF. The DNA for the CDR3 is TGTGCCAGCAGCTTAGGGAGTGGGGGGCCCGCGAACTATGGCTACACCTTC.

There are many counts of this clonotype. The genes are TRBV12-3 or TRBV12-4 and TRBJ2-2; 7 bases match TRBD1. The V segment lost 5 bases and the J segment 7 bases; nucleotides outside the gene matches: 7. CDR3 length: 14 amino acids. The CDR3 loop reads CASSKRTGVGELFF. The CDR3 coding sequence is TGTGCCAGCAGTAAAAGGACAGGCGTCGGGGAGCTGTTTTTT.

This clonotype was counted a few times. The V gene is TRBV19, the J gene TRBJ1-1; D not resolved. The V end was cut by 10 bases, the J end by 0 bases, with 12 bases between. Per germline, CDR1 LNHDA and CDR2 SQIVND (reference sequence). The length of the CDR3 is 13 residues. The CDR3 protein is CAIRERLNTEAFF. CDR3 nucleotides: TGTGCCATCCGAGAACGGCTGAACACTGAAGCTTTCTTT.

As for this clonotype: It may be a read error: a sequence one base away is much more abundant. The gene calls are TRBV20-1 and TRBJ2-2, with D perhaps TRBD2 (6 bases). The CDR3 loop spans 16 amino acids. The V and J ends lost 0 bases and 2 bases respectively, with 13 bases between them. CDR1 DFQATT and CDR2 SNEGSKA come from the germline V gene (reference sequence). CDR3 sequence: CSARDGTSSNTGELFF. CDR3 DNA: TGCAGTGCTAGAGATGGTACTAGCAGTAACACCGGGGAGCTGTTTTTT.

The chain employs TRBV7-9 and TRBJ2-7; 11 bases match TRBD1. Germline CDR1 and CDR2: SEHNR and FQNEAQ (reference sequence). The CDR3 has 15 residues. Trimming took 5 bases from V and 9 from J; bases not matched to a gene: 12. CDR3 in amino acids: CASSHQGTGGMGQYF. For the CDR3, the DNA is TGTGCCAGCAGCCACCAAGGGACAGGGGGGATGGGGCAGTACTTC. The full variable domain, in which reference TRBV7-9 and TRBJ2-7 provide the parts outside the CDR3, is DTGVSQNPRHKITKRGQNVTFRCDPISEHNRLYWYRQTLGQGPEFLTYFQNEAQLEKSRLLSDRFSAERPKGSFSTLEIQRTEQGDSAMYLCASSHQGTGGMGQYFGPGTRLTVT.

This clonotype was observed a single time. A much larger clonotype is one base distant, so this may be a read error. The chain employs TRBV14 and TRBJ2-7, with a weak D call TRBD2 (6 bases). The length of the CDR3 is 13 residues. Germline CDR1 and CDR2: SGHDN and FVKESK. The CDR3 region has the DNA TGTGCCAGTTCCGGGACTCCTACCTACGAGCAGTGCTTC. This encodes CASSGTPTYEQCF. The full variable domain, its missing parts supplied by reference TRBV14 and TRBJ2-7, is EAGVTQFPSHSVIEKGQTVTLRCDPISGHDNLYWYRRVMGKEIKFLLHFVKESKQDESGMPNNRFLAERTGGTYSTLKVQPAELEDSGVYFCASSGTPTYEQCFGPGTRLTVT.

This rearrangement joins TRBV6-5 to TRBJ1-1, with D unresolved. Germline values: CDR1 MNHEY, CDR2 SVGAGI. Trimming pared 5 bases from V and 4 bases from J, leaving 8 bases between. CDR3 size: 12 residues. CDR3 nucleotide sequence: TGTGCCAGCAGTGCCGGGTTCACTGAAGCTTTCTTT. Translating it yields CASSAGFTEAFF.

This clonotype was seen ten or more times. The chain employs TRBV10-3 and TRBJ1-3; 9 bases are shared with TRBD1. Per the germline V gene, CDR1 is ENHRY and CDR2 is SYGVKD. CDR3 length: 16 amino acids. The ends lost 8 bases at V and 4 bases at J; junction bases unmatched: 12. In nucleotides, the CDR3 is TGTGCCATCGGACGAGATGACAGGGGGTTCGGAAACACCATATATTTT. Its protein is CAIGRDDRGFGNTIYF.

The gene calls are TRBV20-1 and TRBJ2-7, with D possibly TRBD2 on 6 matching bases. There are 13 residues in the CDR3. Germline CDR1 is DFQATT and CDR2 is SNEGSKA (reference sequence). The V gene lost 7 bases and the J gene lost 5 bases, with 18 bases spanning the gap. CDR3 sequence: CSVRRRRDHEQYF. The CDR3 coding sequence is TGCAGTGTACGGCGCAGGAGGGACCACGAGCAGTACTTC.

This clonotype was seen ten or more times. The chain employs TRBV2 and TRBJ2-7; no firm D call. The CDR3 consists of 14 residues. Germline-derived CDR1 and CDR2 are SNHLY and FYNNEI. V lost 1 base, J lost 2 bases, and 9 bases lay in between. Written as DNA, the CDR3 is TGTGCCAGCAGTGAAGATGTGGGTCCCTACGAGCAGTACTTC. Protein product: CASSEDVGPYEQYF.

V and J are TRBV7-8 and TRBJ2-7, with 9 positions matching TRBD1. Per the germline V gene, CDR1 is SGHVS and CDR2 is FQNEAQ. With 3 bases clipped from V and 3 bases from J, the junction kept 9 bases outside the gene matches. The CDR3 is made up of 16 amino acids. This CDR3 is CASSFRDREGVYEQYF. CDR3 nucleotides: TGTGCCAGCAGCTTCCGGGACAGGGAGGGAGTCTACGAGCAGTACTTC.

This clonotype was seen repeatedly, ten times or more. J is TRBJ2-7 and V is TRBV9; D remains ambiguous. The V end was cut by 0 bases, the J end by 6 bases, with 10 bases between. The CDR3 covers 13 residues. The germline CDR1 and CDR2 sequences are SGDLS and YYNGEE. The CDR3 sequence is CASSVGSPSEQYF. In DNA form, the CDR3 reads TGTGCCAGCAGCGTAGGTAGTCCCTCCGAGCAGTACTTC. The whole variable domain, remainder taken from reference TRBV9 and TRBJ2-7, is DSGVTQTPKHLITATGQRVTLRCSPRSGDLSVYWYQQSLDQGLQFLIQYYNGEERAKGNILERFSAQQFPDLHSELNLSSLELGDSALYFCASSVGSPSEQYFGPGTRLTVT.

This clonotype was recorded many times. The CDR3 sequence: CASSVMGDGANVLTF. The CDR3 bases are TGTGCCAGCAGTGTCATGGGGGACGGGGCCAACGTCCTGACTTTC. The genes are TRBV6-4 and TRBJ2-6; the D gene could be TRBD1 or TRBD2 (5 bases each). V lost 4 bases and J 4 bases, leaving 11 bases between the germline ends. This CDR3 comprises 15 residues. CDR1 and CDR2 (germline): MRHNA, SNTAGT.